The rows below give T cell receptor beta chains drawn from one sample of a study of shared clonotypes between healthy human individuals. Assay: immunoSEQ multiplex PCR; the TCRdb copy retains only in-frame clones and omits some. This sample has roughly 95,000 clones, with about half found just once. The sample was PBMCs. The receptors shown here come from a woman aged 40 to 50 in good health. Some clones in this sample may be carry-over from other donors' samples. Each CDR3 is given with its conserved first and last residue. A D gene is named only where the DNA matches it firmly. Where a row states a size, it is once, few, many or the class of an expanded clone; other rows omit it.

.	once	TRBV5-1	TRBJ2-5	TGCGCCAGCAGCTTGGGGGACGGGGGACAAGAGACCCAGTACTTC	CASSLGDGGQETQYF
TRBD1	few	TRBV29-1	TRBJ2-7	TGCAGCGTTAACGACAGGGGGTACGAGCAGTACTTC	CSVNDRGYEQYF
.	few	TRBV5-1	TRBJ2-2	TGCGCCAGCAGCTTGGAGTCCGGGCCTCGGGAGCTGTTTTTT	CASSLESGPRELFF
.	.	TRBV7-8	TRBJ1-5	TGTGCCAGCACCCCAGGTGGGGTTGATCAGCCCCAGCATTTT	CASTPGGVDQPQHF
.	.	TRBV30	TRBJ1-3	TGTGCCTGGGGCGTCAGGGCATCCCCCTCTGGAAACACCATATATTTT	CAWGVRASPSGNTIYF
.	few	TRBV5-4	TRBJ2-5	TGTGCCAGCAGCTTCCAAGACCGGGGAGGAGAGACCCAGTACTTC	CASSFQDRGGETQYF
.	.	TRBV20-1	TRBJ2-3	TGCAGTGCTAGTGGCACAGATACGCAGTATTTT	CSASGTDTQYF
.	.	TRBV29-1	TRBJ1-2	TGCAGCGTTGGTGGGAGCTACTATGGCTACACCTTC	CSVGGSYYGYTF
.	many	TRBV10-3	TRBJ2-7	TGTGCCATCAGTGAGCTGGGAGAGCAGTACTTC	CAISELGEQYF
.	few	TRBV4-2	TRBJ2-7	TGTGCCAGCAGCCAAAGAGGTATCGGAAGCGAGCAGTACTTC	CASSQRGIGSEQYF
.	many	TRBV6-5	TRBJ2-5	TGTGCCAGCATGGGGGGCCGGGTAAGAGAGACCCAGTACTTC	CASMGGRVRETQYF
.	once	TRBV7-9	TRBJ1-2	TGTGCCAGCAGCCTAGAGGCACAGACCTATGGCTACACCTTC	CASSLEAQTYGYTF
TRBD2	many	TRBV6-1	TRBJ2-7	TGTGCCAGCAGTGAAGCATACGGGGGGGTCGGACACGAGCAGTACTTC	CASSEAYGGVGHEQYF
TRBD1	.	TRBV14	TRBJ2-5	TGTGCCAGCAGCCCCTCCCGACAGGGACAAGAGACCCAGTACTTC	CASSPSRQGQETQYF
.	many	TRBV9	TRBJ2-7	TGTGCCAGCAGCGTAGGCGGGGCAGGGAACGAGCAGTACTTC	CASSVGGAGNEQYF
TRBD1	.	TRBV7-2	TRBJ2-7	TGTGCCAGCAGCTTAGTGGGTCCGGGACAGGGGCTGGAGCAGTACTTC	CASSLVGPGQGLEQYF
.	many	TRBV4-2	TRBJ1-5	TGTGCCAGCAGCCAAGATTGGCGTCAGCCCCAGCATTTT	CASSQDWRQPQHF
.	.	TRBV29-1	TRBJ2-1	TGCAGCGTTGGGCGGGGAGCCTCCCACAATGAGCAGTTCTTC	CSVGRGASHNEQFF
.	.	TRBV25-1	TRBJ1-1	TGTGCTAGCAGTGTACACGGTGGACAGAACACTGAAGCTTTCTTT	CASSVHGGQNTEAFF
.	few	TRBV4-2	TRBJ1-4	TGTGCCAGCAGCCAAGTGCTCCATGGGCGGACTAATGAAAAACTGTTTTTT	CASSQVLHGRTNEKLFF
TRBD1	.	TRBV9	TRBJ2-5	TGTGCCAGCAGCGCACAGGGGATGGAGACCCAGTACTTC	CASSAQGMETQYF
TRBD1	.	TRBV6-1	TRBJ2-2	TGTGCCAGCATAGGACAGGGGTACACCGGGGAGCTGTTTTTT	CASIGQGYTGELFF
.	.	TRBV28	TRBJ2-1	TGTGCCAGCAGTACTCTGGGCAATGAGCAGTTCTTC	CASSTLGNEQFF
.	many	TRBV5-1	TRBJ2-3	TGCGCCAGCAGCTTGTTGCGGCCAAGCACAGATACGCAGTATTTT	CASSLLRPSTDTQYF
.	.	TRBV11-3	TRBJ1-1	TGTGCCAGCAGCTACTCTCAAGGCACTGAAGCTTTCTTT	CASSYSQGTEAFF
TRBD1	.	TRBV30	TRBJ1-1	TGTGCCTGTACAGGGGTAAGGACCGAAGCTTTCTTT	CACTGVRTEAFF